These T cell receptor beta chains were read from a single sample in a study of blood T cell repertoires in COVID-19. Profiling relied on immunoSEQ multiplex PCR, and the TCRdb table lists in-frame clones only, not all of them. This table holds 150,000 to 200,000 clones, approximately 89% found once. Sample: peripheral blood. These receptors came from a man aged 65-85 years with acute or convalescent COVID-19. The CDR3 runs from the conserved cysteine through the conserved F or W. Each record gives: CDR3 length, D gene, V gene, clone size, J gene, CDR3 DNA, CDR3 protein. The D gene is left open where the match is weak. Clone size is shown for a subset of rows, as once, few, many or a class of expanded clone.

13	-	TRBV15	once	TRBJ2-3	TGTGCCACCAGTCTAGATAACACAGATACGCAGTATTTT	CATSLDNTDTQYF
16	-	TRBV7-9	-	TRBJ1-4	TGTGCCAGCAGCTTAGGTCCCGGGGGGGTCGATGAAAAACTGTTTTTT	CASSLGPGGVDEKLFF
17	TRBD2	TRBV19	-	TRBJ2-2	TGTGCCGCCCAGTGGGTAGCGGGGTTTTCGGAGACCGGGGAGCTGTTTTTT	CAAQWVAGFSETGELFF
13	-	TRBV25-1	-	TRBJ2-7	TGTGCCAGCAGGGACTTCCCTTTAGATGAGCAGTACTTC	CASRDFPLDEQYF
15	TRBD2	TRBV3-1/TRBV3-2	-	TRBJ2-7	TGTGCCAGCAGCCAAGGGGGACTAGCTGGTTACGAGCAGTACTTC	CASSQGGLAGYEQYF
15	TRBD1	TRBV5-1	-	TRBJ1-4	TGCGCCAGCAGCTTGGGGACAGGGGGCAATGAAAAACTGTTTTTT	CASSLGTGGNEKLFF
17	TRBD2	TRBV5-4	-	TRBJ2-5	TGTGCCAGCAGTGGGACTAGCGGGGGCGGACCCCAAGAGACCCAGTACTTC	CASSGTSGGGPQETQYF
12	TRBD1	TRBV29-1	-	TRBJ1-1	TGCAGCGTAGAACCCAGGGACAGAGAAGCTTTCTTT	CSVEPRDREAFF
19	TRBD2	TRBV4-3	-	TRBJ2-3	TGCGCCAGCAGCCAAGAAACGGGACTAGCGGCCCTACTGGGAGATACGCAGTATTTT	CASSQETGLAALLGDTQYF
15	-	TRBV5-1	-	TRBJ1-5	TGCGCCAGCAGCTTGACAGGGTATAGCAATCAGCCCCAGCATTTT	CASSLTGYSNQPQHF
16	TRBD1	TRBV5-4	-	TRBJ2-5	TGTGCCAGCAGTCCCGGGTGGGGACAGGGATACGAGACCCAGTACTTC	CASSPGWGQGYETQYF
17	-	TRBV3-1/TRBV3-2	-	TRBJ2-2	TGTGCCAGCAGCCAAGCCGACATTACATCGAACACCGGGGAGCTGTTTTTT	CASSQADITSNTGELFF
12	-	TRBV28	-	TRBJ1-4	TGTGCCAGCAGCTATTCGAGGGAAAAACTGTTTTTT	CASSYSREKLFF
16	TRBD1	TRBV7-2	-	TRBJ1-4	TGTGCCAGCAGCTTAGGAGGTCAGGGGGGAAATGAAAAACTGTTTTTT	CASSLGGQGGNEKLFF
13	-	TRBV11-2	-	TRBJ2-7	TGTGCCAGCAGCCCGGACAGTTCCTACGAGCAGTACTTC	CASSPDSSYEQYF
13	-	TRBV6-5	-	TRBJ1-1	TGTGCCAGCAGGGGGACTTCGAACACTGAAGCTTTCTTT	CASRGTSNTEAFF
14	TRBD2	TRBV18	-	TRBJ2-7	TGTGCCAGCTCACGAGACCGGGGGGCCTACGAGCAGTACTTC	CASSRDRGAYEQYF
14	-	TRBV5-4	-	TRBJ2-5	TGTGCCAGCAGCCCTGAAGGGGGACAAGAGACCCAGTACTTC	CASSPEGGQETQYF
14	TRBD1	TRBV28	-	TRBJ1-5	TGTGCCAGCAGTTCCGGACAGGGGGATCAGCCCCAGCATTTT	CASSSGQGDQPQHF
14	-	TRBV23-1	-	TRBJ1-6	TGCGCCAGCAGTCAAGGCAGGGGAGATTCACCCCTCCACTTT	CASSQGRGDSPLHF
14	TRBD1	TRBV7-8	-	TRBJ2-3	TGTGCCAGCAAGGGACAGGGGGCTCTTAATACGCAGTATTTT	CASKGQGALNTQYF
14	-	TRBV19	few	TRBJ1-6	TGTGCCAGTAGTATTACGGGGGAGGATTCACCCCTCCACTTT	CASSITGEDSPLHF
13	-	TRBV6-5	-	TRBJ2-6	TGTGCCACCCCTCTACCTGGGGCCAACGTCCTGACTTTC	CATPLPGANVLTF
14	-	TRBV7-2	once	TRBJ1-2	TGTGCCAGCAGGTCGGGACAACTAAACTATGGCTACACCTTC	CASRSGQLNYGYTF
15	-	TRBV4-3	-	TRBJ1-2	TGCGCCAGCAGCCAAGATCCCCAGGGTTCGTATGGCTACACCTTC	CASSQDPQGSYGYTF
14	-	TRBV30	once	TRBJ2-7	TGTGCCTGGAGTGCGATGTTGGGGGCCGGCGAGCAGTACTTC	CAWSAMLGAGEQYF
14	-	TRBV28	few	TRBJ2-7	TGTGCCAGCAGTTTAGGAGGCAGTACCTACGAGCAGTACTTC	CASSLGGSTYEQYF
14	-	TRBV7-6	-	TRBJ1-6	TGTGCCAGCAGCCAGGGACACACCAATTCACCCCTCCACTTT	CASSQGHTNSPLHF
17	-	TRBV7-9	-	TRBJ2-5	TGTGCCAGCAGCTCGGTCACAGGTTCGACCGTTATAAGGACCCAGTACTTC	CASSSVTGSTVIRTQYF
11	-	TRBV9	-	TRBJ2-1	TGTGCCAGCAGCTTCAACAATGAGCAGTTCTTC	CASSFNNEQFF
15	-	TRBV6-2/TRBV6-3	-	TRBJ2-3	TGTGCCAGCAGTTCCGGGGAGATAATCACAGATACGCAGTATTTT	CASSSGEIITDTQYF
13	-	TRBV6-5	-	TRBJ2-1	TGTGCCAGCAGTTCCGGGTCCCCGAGTGAGCAGTTCTTC	CASSSGSPSEQFF
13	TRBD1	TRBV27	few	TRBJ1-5	TGTGCCAGCGCCGGACAGGGCGATCAGCCCCAGCATTTT	CASAGQGDQPQHF
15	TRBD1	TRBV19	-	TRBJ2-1	TGTGCCAGTAGTATAAACAGGGGAAATCGCAATGAGCAGTTCTTC	CASSINRGNRNEQFF
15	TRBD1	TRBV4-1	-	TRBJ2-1	TGCGCCAGCAGCCAGGACAGGGGTTACTACAATGAGCAGTTCTTC	CASSQDRGYYNEQFF
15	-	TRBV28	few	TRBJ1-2	TGTGCCAGCAGTTTAAGTCCAGATATTAACTATGGCTACACCTTC	CASSLSPDINYGYTF
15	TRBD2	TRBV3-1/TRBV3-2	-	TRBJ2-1	TGTGCCAGCAGCCTCGGGCTAGCGGGCTACAATGAGCAGTTCTTC	CASSLGLAGYNEQFF
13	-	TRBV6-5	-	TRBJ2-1	TGTGCCAGCTCCGGGATCTTAGGTGATGAGCAGTTCTTC	CASSGILGDEQFF
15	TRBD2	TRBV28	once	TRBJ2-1	TGTGCCAGCAGCCCCGGGACTAGCGGGTTAGATGAGCAGTTCTTC	CASSPGTSGLDEQFF
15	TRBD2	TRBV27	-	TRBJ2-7	TGTGCCAGCAGTTTCTCCCGGACTAGTTTATACGAGCAGTACTTC	CASSFSRTSLYEQYF
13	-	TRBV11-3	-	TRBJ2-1	TGTGCCAGCAGCTTAGGACGGGACAATGAGCAGTTCTTC	CASSLGRDNEQFF
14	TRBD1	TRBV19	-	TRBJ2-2	TGTGCCAGTAGTATCGACAGGGAGACCGGGGAGCTGTTTTTT	CASSIDRETGELFF
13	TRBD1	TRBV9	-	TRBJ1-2	TGTGCCAGCAGCGAGGGACAGGGCTATGGCTACACCTTC	CASSEGQGYGYTF
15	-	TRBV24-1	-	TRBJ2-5	TGTGCCACCAGTGATTTAAGGGGGGGTGCAGAGACCCAGTACTTC	CATSDLRGGAETQYF
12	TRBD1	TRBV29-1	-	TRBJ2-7	TGCAGCGTAGGGACAGGAACGGCCGAGCAGTACTTC	CSVGTGTAEQYF
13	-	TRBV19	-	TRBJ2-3	TGTGCCAGTAGTAAAGAACTCACAGATACGCAGTATTTT	CASSKELTDTQYF
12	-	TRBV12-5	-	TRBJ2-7	TGTGCTAGTGGGTTTGAGCCCCACGAGCAGTACTTC	CASGFEPHEQYF
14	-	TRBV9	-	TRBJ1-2	TGTGCCAGCAGCGTAGACCCGGGGGATGGGGGCTACACCTTC	CASSVDPGDGGYTF
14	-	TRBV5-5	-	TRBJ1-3	TGTGCCAGCAGCTTCGAACAGTCTGGAAACACCATATATTTT	CASSFEQSGNTIYF
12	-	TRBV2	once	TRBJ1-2	TGTGCCAGCAGTGACACTAACTATGGCTACACCTTC	CASSDTNYGYTF